Listed here is a single TCR beta chain. Its specificity is unknown. The record originates from a study of Ad26.COV2.S vaccination and SARS-CoV-2 variants. Findings of the study overall: The study found similar non-spike TCR breadth in vaccine and placebo recipients.

Trimming stripped 5 bases from V and 9 bases from J, with 17 bases between. This CDR3 has 14 residues. The germline V gene has CDR1 MNHNY and CDR2 SVGAGI (reference sequence). Here immunoSEQ multiplex PCR was the method, and the copy in TCRdb shows in-frame clones only, minus some. Here the sample spans some 350,000 clones, about 90% being singletons. The sequence was collected from a human donor who had recovered from COVID-19. V gene TRBV6-6 combines with J gene TRBJ1-5, with a weak D call TRBD1 (6 bases). The sample was peripheral blood, taken after recovery from COVID-19. The CDR3, as DNA: TGTGCCAGCAGTGATCAGGGGCCCCTCTGGCCCCAGCATTTT. This gives the protein CASSDQGPLWPQHF.